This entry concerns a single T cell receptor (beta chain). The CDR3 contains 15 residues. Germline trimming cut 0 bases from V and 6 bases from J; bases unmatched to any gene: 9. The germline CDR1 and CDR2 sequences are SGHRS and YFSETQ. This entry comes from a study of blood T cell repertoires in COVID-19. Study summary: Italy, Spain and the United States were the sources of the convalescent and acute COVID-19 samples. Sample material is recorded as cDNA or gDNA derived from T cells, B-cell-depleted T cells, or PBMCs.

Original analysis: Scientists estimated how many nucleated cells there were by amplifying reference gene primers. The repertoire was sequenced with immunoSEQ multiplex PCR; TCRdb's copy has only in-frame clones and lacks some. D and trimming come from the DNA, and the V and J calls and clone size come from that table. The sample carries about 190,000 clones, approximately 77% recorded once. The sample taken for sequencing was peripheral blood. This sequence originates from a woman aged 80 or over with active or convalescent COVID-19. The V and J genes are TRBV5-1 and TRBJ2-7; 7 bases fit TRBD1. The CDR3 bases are TGCGCCAGCAGCTTGGGCGGGCAGGGGGTTGGCGAGCAGTACTTC. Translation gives CASSLGGQGVGEQYF.